A single sample is the source of the 32 T cell receptor beta chains below, sequenced in a study of T cells after yellow fever vaccination. TCRdb independently ran MiXCR on the 5' RACE reads; one entry per CDR3 protein. The sample has a few hundred thousand distinct CDR3 sequences, roughly 4% seen once. This specimen was PBMCs, taken on the day of the yellow fever booster vaccination. These receptors all come from a man aged 18-30 years who received the YFV17D yellow fever vaccine.

There are many counts of this clonotype. This rearrangement joins TRBV5-1 to TRBJ2-1; D unclear. This CDR3 is built from 13 residues. V shed 3 bases and J shed 4 bases, with 8 bases lying between them. CDR1 is SGHRS, CDR2 YFSETQ, per germline. CDR3 bases: TGCGCCAGCAGCTGGACCGCGTACAATGAGCAGTTCTTC. This encodes CASSWTAYNEQFF. The complete variable domain, with remaining parts taken from reference TRBV5-1 and TRBJ2-1, reads KAGVTQTPRYLIKTRGQQVTLSCSPISGHRSVSWYQQTPGQGLQFLFEYFSETQRNKGNFPGRFSGRQFSNSRSEMNVSTLELGDSALYLCASSWTAYNEQFFGPGTRLTVL.

This clonotype has just a few counts. This chain joins TRBV7-2 and TRBJ2-7; D not resolved. This CDR3 has 13 amino acids. V lost 5 bases and J 6 bases, leaving 14 bases between the germline ends. From germline, CDR1 is SGHTA and CDR2 FQGNSA. The CDR3 is CASSPRRQLEQYF. DNA of the CDR3: TGTGCCAGCAGCCCACGGCGGCAGCTCGAGCAGTACTTC.

This clonotype was seen only a few times. Here the CDR3 reads CASSAGTGVEAFF. CDR3 nucleotide sequence: TGTGCCAGCAGTGCAGGGACGGGCGTTGAAGCTTTCTTT. The V call is TRBV6-5, the J call TRBJ1-1; D may be TRBD1 (5 bases). Trimming shortened V by 5 bases and J by 7 bases, and 14 bases separated the two germline ends. Germline-derived CDR1 and CDR2 are MNHEY and SVGAGI. The CDR3 extends over 13 amino acids.

This clonotype came up many times. This chain links TRBV5-1 with TRBJ2-7; D perhaps matches TRBD2 (5 bases). V was trimmed by 3 bases and J by 0 bases, leaving 10 bases between them. There are 14 residues in the CDR3. The V gene's germline CDR1 is SGHRS and CDR2 YFSETQ. The CDR3 DNA sequence: TGCGCCAGCAGCTCCTTCGACTACTCCTACGAGCAGTACTTC. Its protein is CASSSFDYSYEQYF.

The chain is built from TRBV12-3 or TRBV12-4 and TRBJ1-5; D not resolved. The CDR3 is 19 residues long. V gave up 6 bases and J gave up 0 bases, with 24 bases separating them. Written as DNA, the CDR3 is TGTGCCAGCAGCCCCGAGTGGCGAGGGATCCATTATAGCAATCAGCCCCAGCATTTT. The encoded protein is CASSPEWRGIHYSNQPQHF.

There are many counts of this clonotype. The chain recombines TRBV18 with TRBJ1-1, with D unclear. In germline, CDR1 is KGHSH, CDR2 LQKENI. CDR3 size: 12 residues. V shed 4 bases and J shed 3 bases, with 6 bases lying between them. The CDR3 nucleotides read TGTGCCAGCTCACAGGGCTACACTGAAGCTTTCTTT. Translated, it gives CASSQGYTEAFF.

In this sample, this clonotype turned up a few times. The rearrangement uses TRBV7-9 and TRBJ1-4, with D perhaps matching TRBD1 (5 bases). CDR3 length: 16 amino acids. Looked up from germline, CDR1 is SEHNR and CDR2 is FQNEAQ (reference sequence). V was trimmed by 4 bases and J by 4 bases, leaving 16 bases between them. CDR3 DNA sequence: TGTGCCAGCAGCTCGGGAATAGTTGGGGGTAATGAAAAACTGTTTTTT. This gives the protein CASSSGIVGGNEKLFF.

This clonotype was seen at least ten times. The rearrangement uses TRBV7-9 and TRBJ1-6; D unresolved. This CDR3 is 13 amino acids long. The V end was cut by 5 bases, the J end by 16 bases, with 18 bases between. Germline V CDR1 and CDR2: SEHNR, FQNEAQ (reference sequence). DNA for the CDR3: TGTGCCAGCAGCCCACCCGGGCCGCCAATTCTCCACTTT. Its protein product is CASSPPGPPILHF.

This clonotype has only a few counts. J is TRBJ2-1 and V is TRBV6-5, with D uncertain. The germline gives CDR1 MNHEY, CDR2 SVGAGI. The V end lost 0 bases, the J end lost 8 bases, and 14 bases lay between the germline ends. CDR3 size: 15 residues. CDR3 in amino acids: CASSYSPRTFYEQFF. The CDR3 DNA reads TGTGCCAGCAGTTACTCCCCCAGGACGTTCTATGAGCAGTTCTTC.

This rearrangement joins TRBV19 to TRBJ1-3, with D possibly being TRBD1 (5 bases). Trimming left V 7 bases short and J 2 bases short, with 15 bases between. The CDR3 runs 15 residues. Germline V lookup: CDR1 LNHDA, CDR2 SQIVND (reference sequence). CDR3 nucleotide sequence: TGTGCCAGTACCCCAGACAGATATACTGGAAACACCATATATTTT. Residues: CASTPDRYTGNTIYF.

This clonotype was detected only a few times. The chain carries TRBV7-8 and TRBJ2-1, with no clear D. CDR1 is SGHVS and CDR2 is FQNEAQ in the germline V gene. Trimming pared 2 bases from V and 2 bases from J, leaving 4 bases between. This CDR3 is built from 13 residues. The CDR3 protein is CASSLFTYNEQFF. CDR3 DNA: TGTGCCAGCAGCTTATTCACCTACAATGAGCAGTTCTTC.

This clonotype was observed a few times. This chain connects TRBV20-1 to TRBJ2-3; TRBD2 agrees at 7 bases. Unmatched junction bases numbered 10, after V lost 3 bases and J lost 4 bases. Germline V gives CDR1 DFQATT, CDR2 SNEGSKA (reference sequence). The CDR3 sequence is 15 residues long. The CDR3 sequence: CSASPGEGGPDTQYF. DNA of the CDR3: TGCAGTGCTAGCCCCGGGGAGGGCGGTCCAGATACGCAGTATTTT.

In this sample, this clonotype turned up many times. The rearrangement joins TRBV7-9 to TRBJ1-1, with 7 bases lining up with TRBD1. Germline V gene sequence: CDR1 SEHNR, CDR2 FQNEAQ (reference sequence). The V and J ends lost 2 bases and 2 bases, in that order; junction bases with no gene match: 11. The CDR3 runs to 17 residues. CDR3 in DNA: TGTGCCAGCAGCTTACCCGAGGGGGCCAGGAGAAACACTGAAGCTTTCTTT. Translating gives CASSLPEGARRNTEAFF.

The table lists this clonotype with many counts. The chain uses TRBV27 and TRBJ2-3; 13 nucleotides match TRBD2. J lost 5 bases, V lost 6 bases, and 11 bases had no gene match. The germline CDR1 and CDR2 sequences are MNHEY and SMNVEV (reference sequence). The CDR3 runs 17 residues. The CDR3 protein is CASRILGGLAGKDTQYF. CDR3 nucleotides: TGTGCCAGCAGGATCCTCGGGGGACTAGCGGGGAAAGATACGCAGTATTTT.

A few counts support this clonotype. J is TRBJ2-3 and V is TRBV5-4; 13 bases fit TRBD2. The V gene end was trimmed by 4 bases and the J gene end by 4 bases; junction bases not matched to a gene: 6. Germline V gives CDR1 SGHNT, CDR2 YYREEE (reference sequence). The length of the CDR3 is 16 residues. The CDR3 protein is CASSPGLAGVADTQYF. CDR3 DNA: TGTGCCAGCAGCCCCGGACTAGCGGGGGTTGCAGATACGCAGTATTTT.

This CDR3 reads CASSPRGSHVGGELFF. CDR3 nucleotide sequence: TGTGCCAGCAGCCCCCGGGGCAGCCATGTGGGGGGGGAGCTGTTTTTT. This chain links TRBV4-2 with TRBJ2-2; D may be TRBD1 or TRBD2 (5 bases each). Trimming took off 4 bases at V and 8 bases at J, with 20 bases between the two ends. The CDR3 runs 16 residues. The V gene's germline CDR1 is LGHNA and CDR2 YNFKEQ.

This clonotype was seen at least ten times. The CDR3 DNA reads as TGCGCCAGCAGCCAAACCCCGCAGGGGAATCAGCCCCAGCATTTT. Its protein product is CASSQTPQGNQPQHF. This chain joins TRBV4-3 and TRBJ1-5; D possibly corresponds to TRBD1 (6 bases). The V gene's germline CDR1 is LGHNA and CDR2 YSLEER. The ends were cut back, 2 bases at V and 4 bases at J, with 12 bases in the middle. This CDR3 comprises 15 residues.

CDR3 sequence (DNA): TGTGCCAGCAGTTTAGCGGGGGGCCATGGCTACACCTTC. Amino acids: CASSLAGGHGYTF. The gene calls are TRBV6-5 and TRBJ1-2; D is perhaps TRBD1 (6 bases). V lost 4 bases to trimming and J lost 6 bases, with 12 bases between them. CDR3 length equals 13 residues. In germline, CDR1 is MNHEY, CDR2 SVGAGI.

This clonotype was recorded at least ten times. The chain recombines TRBV5-1 with TRBJ2-1; weak D call: TRBD2 (7 bases). Trimming stripped 0 bases from V and 7 bases from J, with 11 bases between. Germline V gene lookup returns CDR1 SGHRS and CDR2 YFSETQ. This CDR3 is built from 14 residues. The CDR3 region has the DNA TGCGCCAGCAGCTTGGCCGGGGGGCTAAATGAGCAGTTCTTC. Encoded protein: CASSLAGGLNEQFF.

With respect to this clonotype: A read error may account for a junction end that differs from germline. The chain employs TRBV7-7 and TRBJ2-2; no reliable D call. Per germline, CDR1 SSHAT and CDR2 FNYEAQ (reference sequence). The CDR3 runs to 13 residues. The CDR3 sequence: CASSPHISGELFF. Written as DNA, the CDR3 is TGTGCTAGCAGCCCACACATCAGCGGGGAGCTGTTTTTT.

This clonotype was seen a handful of times. The chain has TRBV3-1 and TRBJ2-7, with D perhaps being TRBD1 or TRBD2 (5 bases each). CDR3 size: 17 residues. Per the germline V gene, CDR1 is LGHDT and CDR2 is YNNKEL (reference sequence). V lost 0 bases, J lost 1 base, and 16 bases lay in between. Here the CDR3 reads CASSQEQEVRVSYEQYV. In DNA form, the CDR3 reads TGTGCCAGCAGCCAAGAACAGGAGGTGAGGGTGTCCTACGAGCAGTACGTC.

This clonotype was counted ten times or more. The gene calls are TRBV7-2 and TRBJ2-7; 9 nucleotides align to TRBD1. Unmatched junction bases numbered 6, after V lost 0 bases and J lost 3 bases. Germline CDR1 reads SGHTA; CDR2 reads FQGNSA. The CDR3 extends over 16 amino acids. CDR3 residues: CASSLAPGTGNYEQYF. CDR3 coding DNA: TGTGCCAGCAGCTTAGCGCCTGGGACAGGGAACTACGAGCAGTACTTC. Using reference TRBV7-2 and TRBJ2-7 for the parts outside the CDR3, the full variable domain is GAGVSQSPSNKVTEKGKDVELRCDPISGHTALYWYRQSLGQGLEFLIYFQGNSAPDKSGLPSDRFSAERTGGSVSTLTIQRTQQEDSAVYLCASSLAPGTGNYEQYFGPGTRLTVT.

This clonotype was picked up many times. The V gene is TRBV27, the J gene TRBJ2-5, with 10 positions matching TRBD2. The CDR3 extends over 18 amino acids. V dropped 5 bases and J dropped 5; count of bases not matched to a gene: 17. The germline V gene has CDR1 MNHEY and CDR2 SMNVEV (reference sequence). In nucleotides, the CDR3 is TGTGCCAGCAGTCCCTACCCGGGAAGCGGGGGGGCGGGGGAGACCCAGTACTTC. It encodes CASSPYPGSGGAGETQYF.

At least ten counts were recorded for this clonotype. The CDR3 spells CASSWWGETQYF. CDR3 DNA: TGTGCCAGCAGCTGGTGGGGGGAGACCCAGTACTTC. The chain is built from TRBV11-1 and TRBJ2-5, with D perhaps assigned TRBD1 or TRBD2 (5 bases each). This CDR3 is built from 12 residues. The germline V gene encodes CDR1 SGHAT and CDR2 FQDESV (reference sequence). V dropped 4 bases and J dropped 5 bases, with 8 bases sitting between them.

This clonotype was observed a few times. This sequence joins TRBV4-1 and TRBJ1-6; D uncertain. CDR3 size: 14 residues. Germline loops: CDR1 MGHRA, CDR2 YSYEKL. V lost 0 bases to trimming and J lost 10 bases, with 10 bases between them. CDR3 bases: TGCGCCAGCAGCCAAGATGAGATTGGCTCACCCCTCCACTTT. Translation: CASSQDEIGSPLHF.

This clonotype showed up many times. V gene TRBV7-9 combines with J gene TRBJ2-3; the match to TRBD2 covers 11 bases. In germline, CDR1 is SEHNR, CDR2 FQNEAQ (reference sequence). This CDR3 region has 16 residues. V lost 5 bases and J lost 5; bases outside the gene matches: 9. CDR3: CASSPDSGGAQDTQYF. Here the CDR3 DNA reads TGTGCCAGCAGCCCAGATAGCGGGGGGGCACAAGATACGCAGTATTTT.

This clonotype was counted a few times. This chain connects TRBV9 to TRBJ2-5; D is possibly TRBD2 (6 bases). There are 14 residues in the CDR3. Trimming stripped 4 bases from V and 2 bases from J, with 12 bases between. Germline values: CDR1 SGDLS, CDR2 YYNGEE. CDR3 protein: CASSQSGAQETQYF. CDR3 coding DNA: TGTGCCAGCAGCCAGTCGGGAGCACAAGAGACCCAGTACTTC. The variable domain in full, completed from reference TRBV9 and TRBJ2-5, reads DSGVTQTPKHLITATGQRVTLRCSPRSGDLSVYWYQQSLDQGLQFLIQYYNGEERAKGNILERFSAQQFPDLHSELNLSSLELGDSALYFCASSQSGAQETQYFGPGTRLLVL.

This clonotype was found a few times. The rearrangement links TRBV3-1 to TRBJ1-2, with a tentative D call TRBD1 (6 bases). The V end was cut by 0 bases, the J end by 6 bases, with 20 bases between. The CDR3 is 17 amino acids. CDR1 is LGHDT and CDR2 is YNNKEL in the germline V gene (reference sequence). CDR3 nucleotide sequence: TGTGCCAGCAGCCAAGATTACCGTGTCACAGGGCGAGATGGCTACACCTTC. It is translated as CASSQDYRVTGRDGYTF. The full variable domain, with the rest looked up from reference TRBV3-1 and TRBJ1-2, is DTAVSQTPKYLVTQMGNDKSIKCEQNLGHDTMYWYKQDSKKFLKIMFSYNNKELIINETVPNRFSPKSPDKAHLNLHINSLELGDSAVYFCASSQDYRVTGRDGYTFGSGTRLTVV.

At least ten counts were recorded for this clonotype. One end of the junction fails to match germline, which may point to a read error. V gene TRBV7-9 combines with J gene TRBJ1-2; D is undetermined. Germline-derived CDR1 and CDR2 are SEHNR and FQNEAQ (reference sequence). The CDR3 contains 12 residues. The CDR3 DNA is TGCGCCAGCAGCCCAGAGAACTATGGCTACACCTTC. Residues: CASSPENYGYTF.

This clonotype was seen a few times. The rearrangement links TRBV7-9 to TRBJ2-2; 11 nucleotides line up with TRBD2. The CDR3 contains 20 residues. V dropped 3 bases and J dropped 1; count of bases not matched to a gene: 13. CDR1 and CDR2 from the germline V gene are SEHNR and FQNEAQ (reference sequence). In nucleotides, the CDR3 is TGTGCCAGCAGCTTGTTCCATATCCTAGCGGGGGGACGGAACACCGGGGAGCTGTTTTTT. It codes for CASSLFHILAGGRNTGELFF.

This clonotype showed up many times. The chain joins TRBV18 to TRBJ2-1; D gene uncertain. V lost 8 bases, J lost 3 bases, and 11 bases lay in between. Germline values: CDR1 KGHSH, CDR2 LQKENI. There are 13 residues in the CDR3. The CDR3 sequence: CASRLGIYNEQFF. For the CDR3, the DNA is TGTGCCAGCAGGTTAGGCATCTACAATGAGCAGTTCTTC.

The chain recombines TRBV5-4 with TRBJ1-2; unclear D gene. Per the germline V gene, CDR1 is SGHNT and CDR2 is YYREEE (reference sequence). This CDR3 comprises 15 residues. V lost 1 base and J lost 0, with 10 bases in between. CDR3 in amino acids: CASSLHPGPNYGYTF. DNA of the CDR3: TGTGCCAGCAGCTTGCACCCAGGCCCTAACTATGGCTACACCTTC.